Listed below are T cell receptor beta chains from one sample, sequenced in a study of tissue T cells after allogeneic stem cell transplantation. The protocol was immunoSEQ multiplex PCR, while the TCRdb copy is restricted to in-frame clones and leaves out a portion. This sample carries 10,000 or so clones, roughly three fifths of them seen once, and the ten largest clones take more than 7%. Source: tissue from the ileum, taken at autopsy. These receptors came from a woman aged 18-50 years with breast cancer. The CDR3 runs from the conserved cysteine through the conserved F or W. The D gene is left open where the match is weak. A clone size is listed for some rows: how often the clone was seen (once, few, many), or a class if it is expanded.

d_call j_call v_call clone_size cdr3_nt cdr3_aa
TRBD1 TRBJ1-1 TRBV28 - TGTGCCAGCGATTCGACAGGGGAGGGGGACACTGAAGCTTTCTTT CASDSTGEGDTEAFF
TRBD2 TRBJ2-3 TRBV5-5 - TGTGCCAGCAGCTTGCGACTAGCGGGCACAGATACGCAGTATTTT CASSLRLAGTDTQYF
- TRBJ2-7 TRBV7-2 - TGTGCCAGCAGCTTAGGACTCTCCTACGAGCAGTACTTC CASSLGLSYEQYF
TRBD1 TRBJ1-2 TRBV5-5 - TGTGCCAGCAGCCAGGACAGGGATGGTTATGACTATGGCTACACCTTC CASSQDRDGYDYGYTF
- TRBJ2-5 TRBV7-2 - TGTGCCAGCAGCCCCTCGTACCAAGAGACCCAGTACTTC CASSPSYQETQYF
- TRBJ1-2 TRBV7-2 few TGTGCCAGCAGCTTTAGGGTCTATGGCTACACCTTC CASSFRVYGYTF
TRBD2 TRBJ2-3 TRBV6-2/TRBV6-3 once TGTGCCAGCAGTTACCCGACTAGCGGCACAGATACGCAGTATTTT CASSYPTSGTDTQYF
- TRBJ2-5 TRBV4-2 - TGTGCCAGCAGCCGCCATCTGCGACAGCAAGAGACCCAGTACTTC CASSRHLRQQETQYF
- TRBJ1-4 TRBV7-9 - TGTGCCAGCAGCTCAGAAAATGAAAAACTGTTTTTT CASSSENEKLFF
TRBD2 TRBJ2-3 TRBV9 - TGTGCCAGCAGCCCGCTAGCGGGGGGCACAGATACGCAGTATTTT CASSPLAGGTDTQYF
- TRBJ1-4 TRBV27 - TGTGCCAGCAGTTTTGGTAGGGCGGTCGGGGAAAAACTGTTTTTT CASSFGRAVGEKLFF
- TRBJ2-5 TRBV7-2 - TGTGCCAGCAGCTTAGGATCCGGGACCCCAGAGACCCAGTACTTC CASSLGSGTPETQYF
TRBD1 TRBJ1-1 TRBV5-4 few TGTGCCAGCAGCTTGGCAGGGGGGGCGACCGAAGCTTTCTTT CASSLAGGATEAFF
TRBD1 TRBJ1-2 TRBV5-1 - TGCGCCAGCGCCACCACAGGGGGCGCAGAAGACTATGGCTACACCTTC CASATTGGAEDYGYTF
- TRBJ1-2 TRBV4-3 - TGCGCCAGCAGCCAACGAGTCGGCAGGGACTATGGCTACACCTTC CASSQRVGRDYGYTF
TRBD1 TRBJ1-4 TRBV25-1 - TGTGCCAGCAGTGAATTAATTTTGGCGACAGGGGTGCGGGAAAAACTGTTTTTT CASSELILATGVREKLFF
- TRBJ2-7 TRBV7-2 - TGTGCCAGCAGCTCCCCCGGGGCTTACGAGCAGTACTTC CASSSPGAYEQYF
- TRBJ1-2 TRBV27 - TGTGCCAGCAGTTTTCGGGGTCCTAACTATGGCTACACCTTC CASSFRGPNYGYTF
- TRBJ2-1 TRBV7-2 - TGTGCCAGCAGCTTAGCAGCGATTACCTACAATGAGCAGTTCTTC CASSLAAITYNEQFF
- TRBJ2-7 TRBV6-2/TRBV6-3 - TGTGCCAGCAGTTACGTGGCGGGATCCTACGAGCAGTACTTC CASSYVAGSYEQYF
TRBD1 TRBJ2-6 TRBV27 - TGTGCCAGCAGTTTAGAGGGGTTGACCTGCGGGACAGGGGTGTGTGGGGCCAACGTCCTGACTTTC CASSLEGLTCGTGVCGANVLTF
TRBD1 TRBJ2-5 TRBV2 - TGTGCCAGCACCCCTAGCCGACAGGGTGGGGGCGAGACCCAGTACTTC CASTPSRQGGGETQYF
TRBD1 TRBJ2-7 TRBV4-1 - TGCGCCAGCAGCCGAGGACAGGGGGCGTCGTACGAGCAGTACTTC CASSRGQGASYEQYF
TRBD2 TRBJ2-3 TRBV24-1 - TGTGCCACCAGTGATTTTGTTAGCGGGGCAGATACGCAGTATTTT CATSDFVSGADTQYF
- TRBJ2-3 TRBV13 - TGTGCCAGCAGCTTACTAGCGATTATGGATACGCAGTATTTT CASSLLAIMDTQYF
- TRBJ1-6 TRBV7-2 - TGTGCCAGCAGCCAAGAGGGGCATAATTCACCCCTCCACTTT CASSQEGHNSPLHF
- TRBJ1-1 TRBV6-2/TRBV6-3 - TGTGCCAGCAGTTACTTTCCTGGGAAGGAGGGCACTGAAGCTTTCTTT CASSYFPGKEGTEAFF
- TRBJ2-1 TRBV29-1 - TGCAGCGTTGATGCGGGATACAATGAGCAGTTCTTC CSVDAGYNEQFF
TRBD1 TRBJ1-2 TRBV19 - TGTGCCAGTACCTTGACAGGGGATGGCTACACCTTC CASTLTGDGYTF
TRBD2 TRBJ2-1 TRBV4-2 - TGTGCCAGCAGCCAAGATCCCAGGGCCCCGGGACTACTACATTCCTACAATGAGCAGTTCTTC CASSQDPRAPGLLHSYNEQFF
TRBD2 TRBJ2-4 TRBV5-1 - TGCGCCAGCAGCGACGGACTAGACATAGCCAAAAACATTCAGTACTTC CASSDGLDIAKNIQYF
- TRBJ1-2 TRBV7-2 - TGTGCCAGCACCATCGGCAGGGCGAACGGCTACACCTTC CASTIGRANGYTF
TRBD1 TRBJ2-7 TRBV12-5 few TGTGCTAGTGGTAGGGACAGGGCTTACGAGCAGTACTTC CASGRDRAYEQYF
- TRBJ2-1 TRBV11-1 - TGTGCCAGCAGCCCCAGCAGGGGTAACAATGAGCAGTTCTTC CASSPSRGNNEQFF
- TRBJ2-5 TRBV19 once TGTGCCAGTAGTGTGCAGGGCGGGGAGACCCAGTACTTC CASSVQGGETQYF
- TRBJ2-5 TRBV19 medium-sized TGTGCCAGTAGTATAGCCCCAAGGGGGGAGACCCAGTACTTC CASSIAPRGETQYF
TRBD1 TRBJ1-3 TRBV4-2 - TGTGCCAGCAGCCAACCGGGACAGGGGGACACCATATATTTT CASSQPGQGDTIYF
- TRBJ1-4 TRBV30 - TGTGCCTGGAGTGGCCGGGGCAATGAAAAACTGTTTTTT CAWSGRGNEKLFF
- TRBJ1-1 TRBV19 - TGTGCCAGTAGTACGAGTACGAACACTGAAGCTTTCTTT CASSTSTNTEAFF
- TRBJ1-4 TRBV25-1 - TGTGCCAGCAGTGGAGGCGGAGGGAATGAAAAACTGTTTTTT CASSGGGGNEKLFF
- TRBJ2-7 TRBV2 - TGTGCCAGCAGCACTAGGGACTTATACTTC CASSTRDLYF